This T cell receptor beta chain was identified in a study of T-cell reconstitution after alpha-beta-depleted transplantation in children (dated by TCRdb to about 2016). Describing the broader study: T-cell immune reconstitution after TCRalphabeta/CD19-depleted allogeneic hematopoietic cell transplantation in children was quantitatively tracked in the study by means of TCR repertoire profiling. Points the paper makes about the study in general: Over subsequent months, a decline in hyperexpanded clone frequencies was noted, and after one year, T-cell counts and TCRbeta diversity were mostly ascribed to newly produced T cells. The apparently early recovery of alphabetaT-cell counts about two months after transplant reportedly depended on only several hundred rapidly expanded clones that came from non-depleted graft cells. The high TCRbeta diversity at day 60 in some patients was ascribed to recipient T cells and intrathymic progenitors that had survived conditioning.

The library was prepared using PCR. Instrument on record: Illumina HiSeq 2500. TCR libraries were prepared with molecular barcoding, using unique molecular identifiers to normalize TCRbeta repertoire quantification. Clones were called with MiXCR by TCRdb after fastp trimmed the public reads at Q25, and only in-frame beta chains were retained. For every CDR3 protein sequence, its rows merge into one entry that carries the most common genes and DNA. The sample contains fewer than 250,000 distinct CDR3 sequences, approximately 17% of them found a single time. The biggest ten clones account for about two fifths of the sample. Reading the label with the study, this specimen's treatment or condition is: allogeneic hematopoietic cell transplantation with graft depleted of TCRalphabeta T cells and CD19 B cells. TCRalphabeta/CD19-depleted allogeneic hematopoietic cell grafts were given to the transplant recipients, all of whom were children.

Comments on this clonotype: What antigen it recognizes has not been identified. No qualities accompany the bases; no much larger clone lies one base away.

CDR1 and CDR2, per the germline V gene, are SGDLS and YYNGEE. V is shortened by 3 bases, J by 2 bases, and the region joining them spans 11 bases. Reading from cysteine to phenylalanine, the CDR3 counts 15 amino acids. Kept here is only the CDR3 DNA, which spans 45 bases and is read in frame from base 1. This sequence originates from a male patient aged 2-9 years who had a stem cell transplant for acute lymphoblastic leukemia, so the T cells may come from the graft donor. This material consisted of PBMCs, mostly from graft donor cells, taken 360 days after TCRalphabeta/CD19-depleted stem cell transplant. The chain is made from TRBV9 and TRBJ2-2; the D gene lacks a confident call. The CDR3 protein: CASSGARANTGELFF. In nucleotides, the sequence is TGTGCCAGCAGCGGGGCCCGGGCTAACACCGGGGAGCTGTTTTTT.